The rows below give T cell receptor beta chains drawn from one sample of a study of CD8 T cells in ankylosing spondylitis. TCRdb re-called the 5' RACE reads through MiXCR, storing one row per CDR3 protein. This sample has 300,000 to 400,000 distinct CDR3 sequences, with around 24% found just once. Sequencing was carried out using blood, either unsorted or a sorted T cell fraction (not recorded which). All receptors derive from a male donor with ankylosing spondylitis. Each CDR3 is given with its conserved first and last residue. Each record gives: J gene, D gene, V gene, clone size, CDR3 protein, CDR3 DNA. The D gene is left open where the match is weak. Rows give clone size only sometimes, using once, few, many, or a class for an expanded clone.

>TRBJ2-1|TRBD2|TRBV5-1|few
CASSLVVLAGGGNEQFF
TGCGCCAGCAGCTTGGTTGTACTAGCGGGTGGCGGGAATGAGCAGTTCTTC
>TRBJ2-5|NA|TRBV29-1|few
CSVSPGVETQYF
TGCAGCGTGAGCCCAGGAGTAGAGACCCAGTACTTC
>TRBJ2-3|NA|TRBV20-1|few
CSARDSSSTDTQYF
TGCAGTGCTAGAGACAGCTCTAGCACAGATACGCAGTATTTT
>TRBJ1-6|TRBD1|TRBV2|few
CAGGQGAGSPLHF
TGTGCCGGCGGACAGGGGGCGGGTTCACCCCTCCACTTT
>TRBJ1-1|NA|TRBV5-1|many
CASSLAGLKNTEAFF
TGCGCCAGCAGCTTGGCCGGACTGAAGAACACTGAAGCTTTCTTT
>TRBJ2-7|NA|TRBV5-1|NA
CASRGSAEQYF
TGCGCCAGCAGAGGGTCGGCCGAGCAGTACTTC
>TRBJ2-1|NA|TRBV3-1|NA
CASRDSRGNEQFF
TGTGCCAGCAGGGATTCGCGAGGGAATGAGCAGTTCTTC
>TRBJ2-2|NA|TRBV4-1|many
CASSQDPGNTGELFF
TGCGCCAGCAGCCAAGATCCGGGCAACACCGGGGAGCTGTTTTTT
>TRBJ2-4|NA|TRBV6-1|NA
CASSKDLVGGFQYF
TGTGCCAGCAGCAAGGACCTCGTTGGGGGATTTCAGTACTTC
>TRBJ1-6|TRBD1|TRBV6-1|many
CASTMIGTALTTALHF
TGTGCCAGCACCATGATAGGGACAGCCCTAACTACGGCCCTCCACTTT
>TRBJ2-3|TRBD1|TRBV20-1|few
CSARDPGQGGSDTQYF
TGCAGTGCTAGAGATCCGGGACAGGGGGGCTCAGATACGCAGTATTTT
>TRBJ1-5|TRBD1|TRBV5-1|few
CASSPEGRDRSQPQHF
TGCGCCAGCAGCCCCGAGGGCCGGGACAGAAGTCAGCCCCAGCATTTT
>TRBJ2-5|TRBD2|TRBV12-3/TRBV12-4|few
CASSLRLAGGKTQYF
TGTGCCAGCAGTTTAAGGCTAGCGGGAGGGAAGACCCAGTACTTC
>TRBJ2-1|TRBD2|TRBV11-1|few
CASRNNPFAPGLAYNEQFF
TGTGCCAGCAGAAATAATCCGTTCGCTCCGGGACTAGCATACAATGAGCAGTTCTTC
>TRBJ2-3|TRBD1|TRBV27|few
CASTLQGRGTDTQYF
TGTGCCAGCACGCTACAGGGCAGGGGGACAGATACGCAGTATTTT
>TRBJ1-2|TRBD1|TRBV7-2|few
CASSEGPGQDYGYTF
TGTGCCAGCAGTGAGGGACCGGGACAGGACTATGGCTACACCTTC
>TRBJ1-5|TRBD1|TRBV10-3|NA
CAISGDRGGNQPQHF
TGTGCCATCAGTGGGGACAGGGGAGGCAATCAGCCCCAGCATTTT
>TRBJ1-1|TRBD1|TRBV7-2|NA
CASSLGRTGGVTEAFF
TGTGCCAGCAGCTTAGGGAGGACAGGTGGAGTCACTGAAGCTTTCTTT
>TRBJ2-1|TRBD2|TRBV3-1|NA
CASSPPGLGLAEQFF
TGTGCCAGCAGCCCCCCGGGACTAGGGTTGGCTGAGCAGTTCTTC
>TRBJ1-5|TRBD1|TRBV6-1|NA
CASHLDRGMDQPQHF
TGTGCCAGCCACTTGGACAGGGGGATGGATCAGCCCCAGCATTTT
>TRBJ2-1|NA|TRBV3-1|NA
CASSQDSTSYNEQFF
TGTGCCAGCAGCCAGGACTCTACTAGCTACAATGAGCAGTTCTTC
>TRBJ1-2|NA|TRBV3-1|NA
CASSPGQTGHGYTF
TGTGCCAGCAGCCCCGGACAGACAGGACATGGCTACACCTTC
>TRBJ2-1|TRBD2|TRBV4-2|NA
CASTGTSRYNEQFF
TGTGCCAGCACGGGGACTAGCAGGTACAATGAGCAGTTCTTC
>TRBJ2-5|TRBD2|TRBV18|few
CASSPRPGGRETQYF
TGTGCCAGCTCCCCCCGGCCGGGGGGTCGGGAGACCCAGTACTTC
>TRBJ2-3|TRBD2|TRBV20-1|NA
CSGGRTSGTSTDTQYF
TGCAGTGGGGGGAGGACTAGCGGCACTAGCACAGATACGCAGTATTTT
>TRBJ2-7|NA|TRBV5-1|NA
CASSFRDGSYEQYF
TGCGCCAGCAGCTTCCGGGACGGATCCTACGAGCAGTACTTC
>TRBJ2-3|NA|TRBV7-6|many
CASSFSERDTQYF
TGTGCCAGCAGCTTCAGCGAGCGAGATACGCAGTATTTT
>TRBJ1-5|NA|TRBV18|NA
CASSPSGPGGNQPQHF
TGTGCCAGCTCACCTAGCGGGCCTGGTGGGAATCAGCCCCAGCATTTT
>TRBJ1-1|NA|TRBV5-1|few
CASSLDGSLNTEAFF
TGCGCCAGCAGCTTGGACGGCAGCTTGAACACTGAAGCTTTCTTT
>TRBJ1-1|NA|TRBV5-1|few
CASSLVQTNTEAFF
TGCGCCAGCAGCTTGGTCCAGACTAACACTGAAGCTTTCTTT
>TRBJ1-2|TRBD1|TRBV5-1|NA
CASSLGQGANYGYTF
TGCGCCAGCAGCCTAGGACAGGGAGCTAACTATGGCTACACCTTC
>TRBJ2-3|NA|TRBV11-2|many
CASSLDILALDTQYF
TGTGCCAGCAGCTTAGATATCCTAGCTCTGGATACGCAGTATTTT
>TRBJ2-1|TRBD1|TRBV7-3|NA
CASSLMGQGNEQFF
TGTGCCAGCAGCTTAATGGGACAGGGGAATGAGCAGTTCTTC
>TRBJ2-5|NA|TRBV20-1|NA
CSPLVTGETQYF
TGCAGCCCGCTAGTCACGGGAGAGACCCAGTACTTC
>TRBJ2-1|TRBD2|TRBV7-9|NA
CASSFGTRGGEQFF
TGTGCCAGCAGCTTCGGGACTAGAGGGGGTGAGCAGTTCTTC
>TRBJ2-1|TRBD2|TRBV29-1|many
CSAQLAGGSNEQFF
TGCAGCGCCCAACTAGCGGGAGGGTCCAATGAGCAGTTCTTC
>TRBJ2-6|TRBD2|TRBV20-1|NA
CSARSGTPDGANVLTF
TGCAGTGCTAGAAGCGGGACGCCAGACGGGGCCAACGTCCTGACTTTC
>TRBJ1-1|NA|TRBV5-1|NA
CASSLRDLNTEAFF
TGCGCCAGCAGCTTACGGGATCTGAACACTGAAGCTTTCTTT
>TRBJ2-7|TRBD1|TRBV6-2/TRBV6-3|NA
CASSRAGQAPYEQYF
TGTGCCAGCAGCCGGGCGGGACAGGCCCCCTACGAGCAGTACTTC
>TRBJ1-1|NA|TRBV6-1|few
CASSEAGETNTEAFF
TGTGCCAGCAGTGAAGCGGGGGAGACGAACACTGAAGCTTTCTTT
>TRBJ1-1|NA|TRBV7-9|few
CASSFGMENTEAFF
TGTGCCAGCAGCTTCGGTATGGAGAACACTGAAGCTTTCTTT
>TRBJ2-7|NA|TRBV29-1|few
CSVVRSPTGEQYF
TGCAGCGTTGTGAGGAGCCCTACCGGCGAGCAGTACTTC